This T cell receptor (beta chain) came from a study of control samples from healthy donors and cancer patients. Trimming left V 1 base short and J 4 bases short, with 11 bases between. The CDR3 loop spans 15 amino acids. Per the germline V gene, CDR1 is SGHRS and CDR2 is YFSETQ. TCRdb keeps only in-frame clones here, not all; method: immunoSEQ multiplex PCR. The table records roughly 190,000 clones, roughly nine tenths of them present only once. Sample: blood. The TCR was taken from a young man in good health. The J gene is TRBJ2-2, the V gene TRBV5-1; maybe TRBD2 (5 bases). Here the CDR3 DNA reads TGCGCCAGCAGCTTGCCGAGAGGGTCCACCGGGGAGCTGTTTTTT. Residues: CASSLPRGSTGELFF. Drawing the rest from reference TRBV5-1 and TRBJ2-2, the complete variable domain is KAGVTQTPRYLIKTRGQQVTLSCSPISGHRSVSWYQQTPGQGLQFLFEYFSETQRNKGNFPGRFSGRQFSNSRSEMNVSTLELGDSALYLCASSLPRGSTGELFFGEGSRLTVL.